Presented here are 8 T cell receptor beta chains from one specimen sequenced in a study of molecular identifiers for immune sequencing clone quantification. TCRdb analysed the PCR reads with MiXCR anew, one entry per CDR3 protein. The sample holds tens of thousands of distinct CDR3 sequences, 20% to 30% seen once. Sequencing was performed on naive CD8+ T cells from blood, with Jurkat cell RNA spiked in. The subset: FACS-sorted CD8+CD4-CCR7+CD45RA+ naive T cells. These receptors came from a human donor in good health. Some libraries in this study had Jurkat cell RNA spiked in.

The table lists this clonotype with many counts. The chain joins TRBV7-9 to TRBJ2-7; either TRBD1 or TRBD2 may supply D (5 bases each). The CDR3 covers 12 residues. Germline V gives CDR1 SEHNR, CDR2 FQNEAQ (reference sequence). Trimming removed 9 bases at V and 1 base at J, with 10 bases between. Written as DNA, the CDR3 is TGTGCCAGTAGGGACGGGTCCTACGAGCAGTACTTC. Amino acid sequence: CASRDGSYEQYF.

This clonotype was counted only a few times. The chain combines TRBV30 with TRBJ2-7; D possibly matches TRBD1 or TRBD2 (5 bases each). Germline CDR1 and CDR2: GTSNPN and SVGIG (reference sequence). The CDR3 contains 14 residues. Deletions cut 1 base from V and 4 bases from J, with 14 bases between. The CDR3 region has the DNA TGTGCCTGGAGTGCCCACGGGGCCTTTTACGAGCAGTACTTC. It specifies CAWSAHGAFYEQYF.

Many counts were recorded for this clonotype. This sequence joins TRBV3-1 and TRBJ1-1; a weak D match, TRBD1 (5 bases). The V and J ends lost 3 bases and 1 base respectively, with 9 bases between them. Germline loops: CDR1 LGHDT, CDR2 YNNKEL (reference sequence). The CDR3 is 14 residues long. The CDR3 is CASSHPGTNTEAFF. The CDR3 coding sequence is TGTGCCAGCAGCCATCCAGGGACGAACACTGAAGCTTTCTTT.

To note about this clonotype: An end of the junction does not agree with germline; a read error may underlie this. This rearrangement joins TRBV28 to TRBJ2-5; possibly TRBD2 for D (6 bases). The germline CDR1 and CDR2 sequences are MDHEN and SYDVKM. The length of the CDR3 is 16 residues. In DNA, the CDR3 is TGTACCAGCAGGGAGAGGGCGGGAAGGGGCCAAGAGACCCAGTACTTC. Its translation: CTSRERAGRGQETQYF.

This clonotype turned up a few times. The CDR3 DNA reads as TGCAGTGCTAGATCTAGCTGGGATTTATACGAGCAGTACTTC. Residues: CSARSSWDLYEQYF. The chain recombines TRBV20-1 with TRBJ2-7; D is possibly TRBD2 (5 bases). V shed 2 bases and J shed 4 bases, with 15 bases lying between them. The CDR3 length is 14 residues. From germline, CDR1 is DFQATT and CDR2 SNEGSKA (reference sequence).

Remarks on this clonotype: At one boundary the junction diverges from the germline segment, which might be a read error. This chain connects TRBV27 to TRBJ2-3, with 12 bases that match TRBD2. CDR1 MNHEY and CDR2 SMNVEV come from the germline V gene (reference sequence). The CDR3 runs to 17 residues. The CDR3 DNA is TGTGCCAGCAGTCCCCAACGGACTAGCGGGATCACAGATGCGCAGTATTTT. Its protein is CASSPQRTSGITDAQYF.

On this clonotype itself: This may arise from a read error, as a much more abundant clone is one base away. The rearrangement joins TRBV5-1 to TRBJ1-3; 8 nucleotides align to TRBD1. The CDR3 is 15 residues long. V trimming: 4 bases; J trimming: 2 bases; junction bases outside the gene matches: 5. The V gene's germline CDR1 is SGHRS and CDR2 YFSETQ. CDR3 DNA sequence: TGCGCCAGCAGCGTGACAGGGGTACCTGGAAACACCATATATTTT. Its protein is CASSVTGVPGNTIYF.

There are a few counts of this clonotype. J is TRBJ2-7 and V is TRBV7-9; 9 bases agree with TRBD1. V gave up 2 bases and J gave up 0 bases; unmatched junction bases: 5. The germline CDR1 and CDR2 sequences are SEHNR and FQNEAQ (reference sequence). The CDR3 length is 16 residues. The DNA for the CDR3 is TGTGCCAGCAGCTTACTACAGGGGGCAGCCTCCTACGAGCAGTACTTC. It yields the protein CASSLLQGAASYEQYF.